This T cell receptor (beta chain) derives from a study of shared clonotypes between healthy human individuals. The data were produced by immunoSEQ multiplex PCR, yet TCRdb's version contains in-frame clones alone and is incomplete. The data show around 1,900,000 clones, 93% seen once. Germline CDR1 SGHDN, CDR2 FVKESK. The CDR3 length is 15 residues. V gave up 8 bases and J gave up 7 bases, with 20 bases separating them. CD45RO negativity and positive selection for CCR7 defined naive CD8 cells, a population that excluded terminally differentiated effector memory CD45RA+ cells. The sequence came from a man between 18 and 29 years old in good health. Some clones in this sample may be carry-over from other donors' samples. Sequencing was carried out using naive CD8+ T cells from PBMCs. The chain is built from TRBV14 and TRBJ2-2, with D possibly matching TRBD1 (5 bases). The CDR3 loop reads CASQPGPRQGGELFF. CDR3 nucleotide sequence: TGTGCCAGCCAGCCGGGCCCGCGCCAGGGCGGGGAGCTGTTTTTT.